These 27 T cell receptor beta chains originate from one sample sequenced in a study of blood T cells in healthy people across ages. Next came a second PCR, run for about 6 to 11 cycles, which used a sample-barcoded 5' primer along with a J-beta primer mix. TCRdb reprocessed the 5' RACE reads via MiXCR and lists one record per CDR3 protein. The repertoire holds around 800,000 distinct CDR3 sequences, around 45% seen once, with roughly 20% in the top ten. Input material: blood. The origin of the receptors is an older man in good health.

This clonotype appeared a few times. CDR3: CASSLLGGTQETQYF. CDR3 bases: TGCGCCAGCAGCTTGCTTGGCGGGACCCAAGAGACCCAGTACTTC. The rearrangement uses TRBV5-1 and TRBJ2-5, with D maybe TRBD2 (6 bases). Germline CDR1 SGHRS, CDR2 YFSETQ. V lost 1 base to trimming and J lost 1 base, with 11 bases between them. CDR3 length equals 15 residues.

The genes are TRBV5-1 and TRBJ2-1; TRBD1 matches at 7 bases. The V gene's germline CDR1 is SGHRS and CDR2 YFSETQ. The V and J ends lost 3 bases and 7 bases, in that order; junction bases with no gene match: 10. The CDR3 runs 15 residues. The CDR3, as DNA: TGCGCCAGCAGCTGGGATGGACAGGATGGTAATGAGCAGTTCTTC. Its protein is CASSWDGQDGNEQFF.

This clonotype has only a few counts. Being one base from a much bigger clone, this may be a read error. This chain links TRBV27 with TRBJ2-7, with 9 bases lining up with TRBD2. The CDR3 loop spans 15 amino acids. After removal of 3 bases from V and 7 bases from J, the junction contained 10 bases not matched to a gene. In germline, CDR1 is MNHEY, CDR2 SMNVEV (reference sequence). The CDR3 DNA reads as TGTGCCAGCAGTTTTCTAGCGGGGCCATACAATGAGCAGTACTTC. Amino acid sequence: CASSFLAGPYNEQYF.

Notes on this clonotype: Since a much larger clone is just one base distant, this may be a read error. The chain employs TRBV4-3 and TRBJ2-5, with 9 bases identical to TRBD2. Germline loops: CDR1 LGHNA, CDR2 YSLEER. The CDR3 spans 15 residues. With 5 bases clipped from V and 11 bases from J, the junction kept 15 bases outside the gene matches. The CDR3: CASSLLAGDSNDQYF. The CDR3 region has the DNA TGCGCCAGCAGCTTATTAGCGGGAGACTCGAACGATCAGTACTTC.

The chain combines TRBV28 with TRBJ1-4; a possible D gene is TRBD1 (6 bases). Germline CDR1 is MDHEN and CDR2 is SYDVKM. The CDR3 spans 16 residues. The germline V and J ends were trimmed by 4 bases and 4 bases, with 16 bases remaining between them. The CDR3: CASSSPGVINNEKLFF. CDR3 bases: TGTGCCAGCAGTTCCCCAGGGGTTATTAATAATGAAAAACTGTTTTTT.

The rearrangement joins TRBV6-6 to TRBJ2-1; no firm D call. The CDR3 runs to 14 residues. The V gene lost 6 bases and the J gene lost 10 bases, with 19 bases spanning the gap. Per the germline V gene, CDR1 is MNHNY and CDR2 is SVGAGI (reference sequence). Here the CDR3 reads CASREEGPPFEQFF. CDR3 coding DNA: TGTGCCAGCAGGGAAGAAGGGCCCCCTTTCGAGCAGTTCTTC.

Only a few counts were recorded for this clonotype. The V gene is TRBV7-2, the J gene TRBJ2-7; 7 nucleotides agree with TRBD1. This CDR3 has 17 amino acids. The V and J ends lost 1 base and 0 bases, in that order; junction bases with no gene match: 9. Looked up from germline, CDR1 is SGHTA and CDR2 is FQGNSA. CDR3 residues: CASSLEVTGLGSYEQYF. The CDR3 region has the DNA TGTGCCAGCAGCTTAGAGGTGACAGGGCTAGGCTCCTACGAGCAGTACTTC.

This CDR3 is CASSPPGQSCHYSNQPQHF. The DNA for the CDR3 is TGTGCCAGCAGTCCGCCGGGACAGAGCTGCCATTATAGCAATCAGCCCCAGCATTTT. The chain recombines TRBV6-1 with TRBJ1-5; 7 bases are shared with TRBD1. The CDR3 has 19 amino acids. V gave up 5 bases and J gave up 0 bases; unmatched junction bases: 16. The germline V gene has CDR1 MNHNS and CDR2 SASEGT.

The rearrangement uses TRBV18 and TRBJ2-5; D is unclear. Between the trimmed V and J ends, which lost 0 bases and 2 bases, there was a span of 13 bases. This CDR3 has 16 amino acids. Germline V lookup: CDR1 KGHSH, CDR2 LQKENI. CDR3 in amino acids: CASSPPIGLGQETQYF. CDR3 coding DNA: TGTGCCAGCTCACCACCTATAGGTCTGGGACAAGAGACCCAGTACTTC.

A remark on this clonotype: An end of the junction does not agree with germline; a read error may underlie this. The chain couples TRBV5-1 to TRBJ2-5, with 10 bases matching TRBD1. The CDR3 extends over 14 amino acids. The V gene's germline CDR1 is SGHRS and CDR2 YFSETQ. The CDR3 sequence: CASSSGTGDYEQHF. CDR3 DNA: TGCGCCAGCAGCTCCGGGACAGGGGATTACGAGCAGCACTTC.

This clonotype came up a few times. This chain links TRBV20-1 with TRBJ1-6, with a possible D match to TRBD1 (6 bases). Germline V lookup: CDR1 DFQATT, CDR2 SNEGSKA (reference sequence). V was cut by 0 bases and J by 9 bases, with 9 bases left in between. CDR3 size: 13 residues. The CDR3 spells CSAREVTGSPLHF. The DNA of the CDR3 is TGCAGTGCTAGAGAAGTGACAGGTTCACCCCTCCACTTT.

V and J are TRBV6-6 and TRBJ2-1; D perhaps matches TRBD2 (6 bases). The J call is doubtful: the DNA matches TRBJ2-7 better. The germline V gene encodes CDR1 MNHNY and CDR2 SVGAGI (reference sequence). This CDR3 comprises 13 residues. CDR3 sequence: CASSYVGLREQYF. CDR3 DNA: TGTGCCAGCAGTTACGTGGGACTCCGGGAGCAGTACTTC.

The CDR3 DNA reads as TGTGCCAGCAGTTTATACTCCGCCCAGTACTTC. This gives the protein CASSLYSAQYF. V gene TRBV28 combines with J gene TRBJ2-5; no clear D. V lost 1 base and J 9 bases, leaving 6 bases between the germline ends. Germline V gene data show CDR1 as MDHEN and CDR2 as SYDVKM. This CDR3 comprises 11 residues.

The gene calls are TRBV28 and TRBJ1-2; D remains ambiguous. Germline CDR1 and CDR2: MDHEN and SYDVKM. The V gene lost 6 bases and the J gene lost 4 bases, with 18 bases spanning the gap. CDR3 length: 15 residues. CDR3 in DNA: TGTGCCAGCAGGACCCTAAGCGGGCTGTCCTATGGCTACACCTTC. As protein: CASRTLSGLSYGYTF.

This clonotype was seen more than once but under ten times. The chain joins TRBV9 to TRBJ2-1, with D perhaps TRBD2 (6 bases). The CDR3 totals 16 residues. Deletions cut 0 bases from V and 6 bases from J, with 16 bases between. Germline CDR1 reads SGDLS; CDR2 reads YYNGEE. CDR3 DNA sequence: TGTGCCAGCAGCGTAGACCCCGCGGGGTGGGGCAATGAGCAGTTCTTC. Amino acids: CASSVDPAGWGNEQFF.

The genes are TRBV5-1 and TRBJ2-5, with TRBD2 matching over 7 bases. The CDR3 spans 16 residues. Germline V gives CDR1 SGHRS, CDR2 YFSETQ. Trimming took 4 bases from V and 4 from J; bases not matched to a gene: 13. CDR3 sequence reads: CASSQAEAGVIETQYF. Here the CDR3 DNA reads TGCGCCAGCAGCCAGGCCGAGGCGGGAGTCATAGAGACCCAGTACTTC.

The CDR3 DNA follows: TGTGCCATCAGTGAGCGGGGACAGGGAGATGAGCAGTTCTTC. This sequence encodes CAISERGQGDEQFF. The chain recombines TRBV10-3 with TRBJ2-1, with 9 nucleotides matching TRBD1. The J segment lost 8 bases and the V segment lost 2 bases, leaving 4 bases of the junction unmatched. There are 14 residues in the CDR3. Per germline, CDR1 ENHRY and CDR2 SYGVKD.

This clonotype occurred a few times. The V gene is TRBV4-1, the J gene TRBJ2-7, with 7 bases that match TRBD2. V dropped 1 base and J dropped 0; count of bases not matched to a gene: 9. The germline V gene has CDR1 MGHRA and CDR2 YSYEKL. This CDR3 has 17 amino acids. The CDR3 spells CASSQGGRASGSYEQYF. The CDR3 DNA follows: TGCGCCAGCAGCCAAGGGGGAAGGGCTAGCGGCTCCTACGAGCAGTACTTC.

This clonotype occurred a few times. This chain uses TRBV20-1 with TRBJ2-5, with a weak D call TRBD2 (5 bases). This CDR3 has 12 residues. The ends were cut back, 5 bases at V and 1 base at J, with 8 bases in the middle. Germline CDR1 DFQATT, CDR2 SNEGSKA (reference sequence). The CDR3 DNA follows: TGCAGTGCTCCCAGCGGCCAAGAGACCCAGTACTTC. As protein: CSAPSGQETQYF.

The CDR3 DNA reads as TGCAGCGTTGTCCCTGGACTGAGCTACGAGCAGTACTTC. Translated, it gives CSVVPGLSYEQYF. J is TRBJ2-7 and V is TRBV29-1; maybe TRBD2 (5 bases). The germline V gene has CDR1 SQVTM and CDR2 ANQGSEA. This CDR3 is 13 amino acids long. V was clipped by 4 bases and J by 3 bases, with 13 bases between them.

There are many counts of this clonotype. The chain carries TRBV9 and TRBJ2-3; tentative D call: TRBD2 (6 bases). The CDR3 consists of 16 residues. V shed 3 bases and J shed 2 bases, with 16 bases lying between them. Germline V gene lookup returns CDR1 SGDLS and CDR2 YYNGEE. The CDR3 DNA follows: TGTGCCAGCAGCGGAGGGACTGAGCGCTTCACAGATACGCAGTATTTT. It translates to CASSGGTERFTDTQYF.

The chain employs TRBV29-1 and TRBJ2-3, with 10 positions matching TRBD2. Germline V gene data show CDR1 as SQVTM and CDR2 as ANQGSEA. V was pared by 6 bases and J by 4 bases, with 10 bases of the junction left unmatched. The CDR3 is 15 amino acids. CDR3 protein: CSVEGLALGADTQYF. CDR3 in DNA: TGCAGCGTGGAGGGACTAGCGTTGGGGGCAGATACGCAGTATTTT.

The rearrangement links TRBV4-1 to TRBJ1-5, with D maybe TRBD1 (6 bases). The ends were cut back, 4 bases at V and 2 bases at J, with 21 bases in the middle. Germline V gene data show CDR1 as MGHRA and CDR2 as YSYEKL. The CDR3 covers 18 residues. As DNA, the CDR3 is TGCGCCAGCAGCCGACAGGACAGTGGAGTCGTCGGCAATCAGCCCCAGCATTTT. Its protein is CASSRQDSGVVGNQPQHF.

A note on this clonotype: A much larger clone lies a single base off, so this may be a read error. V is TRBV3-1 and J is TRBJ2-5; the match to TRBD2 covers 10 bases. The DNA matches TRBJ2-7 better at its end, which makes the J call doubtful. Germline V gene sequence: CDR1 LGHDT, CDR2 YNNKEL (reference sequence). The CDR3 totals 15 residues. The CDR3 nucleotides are TGTGCCAGCAGCCCCGGGTCTAGCGGGAGCTACGAGCAGTACTTC. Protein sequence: CASSPGSSGSYEQYF.

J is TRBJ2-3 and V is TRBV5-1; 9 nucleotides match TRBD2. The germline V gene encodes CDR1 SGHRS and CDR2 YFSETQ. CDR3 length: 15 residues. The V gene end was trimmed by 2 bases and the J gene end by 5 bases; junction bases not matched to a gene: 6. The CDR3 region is CASSFSGSTLDTQYF. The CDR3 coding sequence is TGCGCCAGCAGCTTTAGCGGGAGCACCTTAGATACGCAGTATTTT.

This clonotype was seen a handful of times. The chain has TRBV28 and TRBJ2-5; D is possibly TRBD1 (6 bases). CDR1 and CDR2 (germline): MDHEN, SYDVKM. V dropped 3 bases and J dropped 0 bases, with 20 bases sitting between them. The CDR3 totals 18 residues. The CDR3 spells CASSFNPKGQPYQETQYF. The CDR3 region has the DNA TGTGCCAGCAGTTTTAACCCCAAGGGACAACCGTACCAAGAGACCCAGTACTTC.

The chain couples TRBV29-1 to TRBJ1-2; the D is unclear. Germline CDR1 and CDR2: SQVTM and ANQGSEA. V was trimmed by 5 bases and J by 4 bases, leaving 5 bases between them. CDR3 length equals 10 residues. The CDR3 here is CSVLFYGYTF. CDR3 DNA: TGCAGCGTTCTGTTCTATGGCTACACCTTC. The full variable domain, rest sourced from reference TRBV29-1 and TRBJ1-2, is SAVISQKPSRDICQRGTSLTIQCQVDSQVTMMFWYRQQPGQSLTLIATANQGSEATYESGFVIDKFPISRPNLTFSTLTVSNMSPEDSSIYLCSVLFYGYTFGSGTRLTVV.